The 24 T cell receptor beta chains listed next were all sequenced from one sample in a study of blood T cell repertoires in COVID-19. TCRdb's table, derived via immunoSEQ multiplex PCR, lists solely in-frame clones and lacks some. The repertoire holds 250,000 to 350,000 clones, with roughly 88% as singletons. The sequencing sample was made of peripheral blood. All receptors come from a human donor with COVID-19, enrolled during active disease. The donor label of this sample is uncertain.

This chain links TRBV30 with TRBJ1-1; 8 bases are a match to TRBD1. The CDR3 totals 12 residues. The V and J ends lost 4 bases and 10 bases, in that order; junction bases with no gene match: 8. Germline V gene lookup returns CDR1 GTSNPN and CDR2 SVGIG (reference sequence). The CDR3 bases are TGTGCCTGGATATCAGGGGGCGCGATAGCTTTCTTT. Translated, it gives CAWISGGAIAFF.

The CDR3 region is CTSSQCSGPPDFSNQPQHF. Here the CDR3 DNA reads TGCACCAGCAGCCAGTGTTCCGGGCCACCGGACTTTAGCAATCAGCCCCAGCATTTT. The chain couples TRBV1 to TRBJ1-5. TRBV1 is listed as a pseudogene. This CDR3 is 19 amino acids long.

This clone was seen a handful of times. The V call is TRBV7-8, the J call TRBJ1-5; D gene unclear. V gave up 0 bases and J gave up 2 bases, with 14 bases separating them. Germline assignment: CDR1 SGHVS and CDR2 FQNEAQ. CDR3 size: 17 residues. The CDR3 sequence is CASSLAFGGGGNQPQHF. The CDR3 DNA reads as TGTGCCAGCAGCTTAGCGTTCGGAGGAGGAGGCAATCAGCCCCAGCATTTT.

The CDR3 DNA sequence: TGTGCCAGCAGCCAAGAGGTGAGGGGGGGCCCGTGGACGCAGTATTTT. It translates to CASSQEVRGGPWTQYF. The chain uses TRBV4-2 and TRBJ2-3, with a possible D match to TRBD2 (7 bases). The V and J ends lost 0 bases and 9 bases respectively, with 19 bases between them. The CDR3 runs to 16 residues. Germline V gives CDR1 LGHNA, CDR2 YNFKEQ.

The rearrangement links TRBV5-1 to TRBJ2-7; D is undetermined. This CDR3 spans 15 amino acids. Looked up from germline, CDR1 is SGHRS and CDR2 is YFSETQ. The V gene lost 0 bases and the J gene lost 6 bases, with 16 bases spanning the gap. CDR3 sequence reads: CASSLAGVLVGEQYF. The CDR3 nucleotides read TGCGCCAGCAGCTTGGCGGGTGTACTGGTCGGCGAGCAGTACTTC.

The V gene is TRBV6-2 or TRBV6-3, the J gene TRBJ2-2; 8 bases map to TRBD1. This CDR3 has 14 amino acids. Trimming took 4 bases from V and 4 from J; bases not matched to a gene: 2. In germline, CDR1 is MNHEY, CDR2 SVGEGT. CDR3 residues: CASSLGTGTGELFF. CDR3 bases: TGTGCCAGCAGTTTAGGGACAGGCACCGGGGAGCTGTTTTTT.

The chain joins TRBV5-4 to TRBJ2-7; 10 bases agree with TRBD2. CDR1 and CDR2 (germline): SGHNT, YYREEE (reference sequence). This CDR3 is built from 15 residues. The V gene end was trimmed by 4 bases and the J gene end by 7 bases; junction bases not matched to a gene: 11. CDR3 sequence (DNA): TGTGCCAGCAGCCTAAAAGCGGGAGGGGTGAGGGAGCAGTACTTC. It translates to CASSLKAGGVREQYF.

The CDR3 reads CASSPERISYEQYF. DNA of the CDR3: TGCGCCAGCAGCCCCGAGCGGATCTCCTACGAGCAGTACTTC. V is TRBV5-1 and J is TRBJ2-7; maybe TRBD2 (5 bases). CDR1 SGHRS and CDR2 YFSETQ come from the germline V gene. Trimming cost V 4 bases and J 0 bases, with 11 bases left between them. This CDR3 is 14 amino acids long.

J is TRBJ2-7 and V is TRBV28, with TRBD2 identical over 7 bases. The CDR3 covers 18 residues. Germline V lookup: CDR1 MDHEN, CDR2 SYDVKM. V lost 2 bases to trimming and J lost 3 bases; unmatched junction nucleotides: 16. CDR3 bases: TGTGCCAGCAGTTTAATTTCTATTGGGGGAGGGGAAAGCTACGAGCAGTACTTC. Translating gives CASSLISIGGGESYEQYF.

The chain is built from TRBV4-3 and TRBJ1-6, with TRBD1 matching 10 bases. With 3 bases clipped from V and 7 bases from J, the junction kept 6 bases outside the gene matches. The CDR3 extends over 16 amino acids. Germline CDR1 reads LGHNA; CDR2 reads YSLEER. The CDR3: CASSHGGTGDNSPLHF. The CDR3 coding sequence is TGCGCCAGCAGCCACGGAGGGACAGGGGACAATTCACCCCTCCACTTT.

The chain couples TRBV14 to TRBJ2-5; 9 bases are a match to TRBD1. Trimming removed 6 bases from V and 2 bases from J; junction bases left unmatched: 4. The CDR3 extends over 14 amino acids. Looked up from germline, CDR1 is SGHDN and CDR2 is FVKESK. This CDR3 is CASRSGTGQETQYF. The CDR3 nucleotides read TGTGCCAGCAGGTCCGGGACAGGGCAAGAGACCCAGTACTTC.

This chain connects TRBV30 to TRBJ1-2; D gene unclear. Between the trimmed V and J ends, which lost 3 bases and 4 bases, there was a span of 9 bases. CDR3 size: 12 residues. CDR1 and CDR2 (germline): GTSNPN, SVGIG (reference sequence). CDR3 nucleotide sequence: TGTGCCTGGAGCTTACAGAGCTATGGCTACACCTTC. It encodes CAWSLQSYGYTF.

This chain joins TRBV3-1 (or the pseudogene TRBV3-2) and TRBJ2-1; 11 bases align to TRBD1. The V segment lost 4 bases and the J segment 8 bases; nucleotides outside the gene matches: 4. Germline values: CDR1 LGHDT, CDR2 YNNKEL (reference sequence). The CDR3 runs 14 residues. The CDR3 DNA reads TGTGCCAGCAGCCGGGACAGGGGGGTCGATGAGCAGTTCTTC. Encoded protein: CASSRDRGVDEQFF.

The CDR3 spells CSGTAGNTIYF. CDR3 in DNA: TGCAGCGGCACAGCTGGAAACACCATATATTTT. V usage is TRBV29-1 and J usage is TRBJ1-3; D is unclear. In germline, CDR1 is SQVTM, CDR2 ANQGSEA. V was cut by 7 bases and J by 2 bases, with 6 bases left in between. The CDR3 length is 11 residues.

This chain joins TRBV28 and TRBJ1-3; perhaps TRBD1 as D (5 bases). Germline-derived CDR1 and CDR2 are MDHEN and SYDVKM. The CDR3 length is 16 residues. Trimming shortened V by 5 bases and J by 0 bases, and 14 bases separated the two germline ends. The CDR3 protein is CASSSYRLYSGNTIYF. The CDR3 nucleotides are TGTGCCAGCAGTAGCTACAGGCTTTACTCTGGAAACACCATATATTTT.

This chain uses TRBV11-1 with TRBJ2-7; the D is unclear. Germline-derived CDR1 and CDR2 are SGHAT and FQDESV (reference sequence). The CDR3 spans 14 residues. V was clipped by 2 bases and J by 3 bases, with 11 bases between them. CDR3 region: CASSLRVNGYEQYF. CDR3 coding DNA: TGTGCCAGCAGCTTAAGAGTTAACGGCTACGAGCAGTACTTC.

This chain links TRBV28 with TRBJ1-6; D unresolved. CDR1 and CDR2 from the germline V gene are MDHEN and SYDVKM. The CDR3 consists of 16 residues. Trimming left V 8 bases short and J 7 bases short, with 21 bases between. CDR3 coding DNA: TGTGCCAGCGGCACGGGGTCAGCCGAAACAAATTCACCCCTCCACTTT. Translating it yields CASGTGSAETNSPLHF.

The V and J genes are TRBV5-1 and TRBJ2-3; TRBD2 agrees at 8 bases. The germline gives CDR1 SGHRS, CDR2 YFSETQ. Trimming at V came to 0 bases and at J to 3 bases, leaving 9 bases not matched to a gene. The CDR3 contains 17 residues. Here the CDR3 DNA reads TGCGCCAGCAGCTTGGGGGCTAGCGGGCGTACTACAGATACGCAGTATTTT. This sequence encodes CASSLGASGRTTDTQYF.

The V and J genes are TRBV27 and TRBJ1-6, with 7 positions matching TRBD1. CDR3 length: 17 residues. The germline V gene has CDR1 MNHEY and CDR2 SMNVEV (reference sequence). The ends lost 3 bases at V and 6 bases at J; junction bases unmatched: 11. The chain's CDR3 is CASSFIAWAGGNSPLHF. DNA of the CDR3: TGTGCCAGCAGTTTTATTGCATGGGCAGGGGGTAATTCACCCCTCCACTTT.

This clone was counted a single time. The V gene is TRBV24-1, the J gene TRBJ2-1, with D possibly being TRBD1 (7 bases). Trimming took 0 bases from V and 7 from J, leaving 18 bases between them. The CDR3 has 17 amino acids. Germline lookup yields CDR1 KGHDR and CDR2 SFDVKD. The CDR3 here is CATSDLQVRGRINEQFF. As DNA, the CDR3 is TGTGCCACCAGTGATTTGCAAGTCAGGGGGAGGATAAATGAGCAGTTCTTC.

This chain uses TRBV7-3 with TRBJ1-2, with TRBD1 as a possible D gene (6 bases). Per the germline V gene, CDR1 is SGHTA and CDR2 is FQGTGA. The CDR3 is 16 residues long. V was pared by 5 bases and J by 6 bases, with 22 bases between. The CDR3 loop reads CASSPRAGDPWDGYTF. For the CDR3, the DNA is TGTGCCAGCAGCCCAAGGGCAGGGGACCCATGGGATGGCTACACCTTC.

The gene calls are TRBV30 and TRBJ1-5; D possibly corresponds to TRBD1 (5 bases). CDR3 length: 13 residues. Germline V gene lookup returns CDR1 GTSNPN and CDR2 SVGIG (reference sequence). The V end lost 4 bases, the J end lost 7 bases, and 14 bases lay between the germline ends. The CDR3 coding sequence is TGTGCCTGGACCAAAGGGCAGGGACAGCCCCAGCATTTT. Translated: CAWTKGQGQPQHF.

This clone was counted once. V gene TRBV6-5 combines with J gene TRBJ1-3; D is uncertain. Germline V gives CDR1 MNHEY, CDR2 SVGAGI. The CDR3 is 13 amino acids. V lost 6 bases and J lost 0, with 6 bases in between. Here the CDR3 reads CASRTYSGNTIYF. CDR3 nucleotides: TGTGCCAGCAGAACTTACTCTGGAAACACCATATATTTT.

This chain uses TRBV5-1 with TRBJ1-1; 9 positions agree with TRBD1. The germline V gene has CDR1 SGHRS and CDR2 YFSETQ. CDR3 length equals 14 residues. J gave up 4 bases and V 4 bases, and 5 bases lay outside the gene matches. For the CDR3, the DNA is TGCGCCAGCAGCGGAACAGGGGGCAGCACTGAAGCTTTCTTT. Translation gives CASSGTGGSTEAFF.